What follows are 20 T cell receptor beta chains derived from one specimen sequenced in a study of T cells in Graves' hyperthyroidism and ophthalmopathy (dated by TCRdb to the late 2010s). The library relied on multiplex PCR. For sequencing, an Illumina HiSeq 2000 was employed. The TCR beta CDR3 regions were amplified from the RNA transcripts. A first-round RT-PCR of the TCR CDR3 used the HTBI primer set with the Qiagen OneStep RT-PCR kit. TCRdb reprocessed the public reads (quality trimming at Q25 with fastp, clone calling with MiXCR) and kept in-frame beta chains. CDR3 protein duplicates are merged, each entry listing the most common genes and DNA. In all, the sample holds some 300,000 distinct CDR3 sequences, and 15% to 20% of those were seen once. Roughly 39% of the sample rests with the top ten. The specimen was blood. These receptors were taken from a man between 50 and 59 years old with Graves' ophthalmopathy.

This clonotype was observed many times. The rearrangement joins TRBV3-1 to TRBJ2-7; D call uncertain. This CDR3 comprises 14 residues. The V end lost 5 bases, the J end lost 6 bases, and 17 bases lay between the germline ends. CDR1 and CDR2 from the germline V gene are LGHDT and YNNKEL (reference sequence). CDR3 DNA sequence: TGTGCCAGCAGCGATGACCGGAGAGAATCCGAGCAGTACTTC. Translated, it gives CASSDDRRESEQYF.

The V gene is TRBV19, the J gene TRBJ2-3; 10 bases line up with TRBD2. V shed 5 bases and J 4 bases; nucleotides not matched to a gene: 9. CDR3 length equals 16 residues. Per the germline V gene, CDR1 is LNHDA and CDR2 is SQIVND (reference sequence). Here the CDR3 reads CASSSASGSTSDTQYF. The CDR3 bases are TGTGCCAGTAGTTCGGCTAGCGGGAGTACGTCAGATACGCAGTATTTT.

The V call is TRBV10-2, the J call TRBJ2-1, with D perhaps matching TRBD1 (6 bases). CDR3 length: 12 amino acids. Germline loops: CDR1 WSHSY, CDR2 SAAADI. V lost 8 bases and J 4 bases, leaving 9 bases between the germline ends. Written as DNA, the CDR3 is TGCGCCAGCCGGCAGGGGTACAATGAGCAGTTCTTC. Protein sequence: CASRQGYNEQFF.

This chain joins TRBV6-1 and TRBJ2-2; D call uncertain. The CDR3 runs to 14 residues. Germline V lookup: CDR1 MNHNS, CDR2 SASEGT. Trimming took off 8 bases at V and 5 bases at J, with 15 bases between the two ends. The CDR3 loop is CASPIQAITGELFF. The CDR3 DNA is TGTGCCAGCCCCATCCAAGCGATAACCGGGGAGCTGTTTTTT.

This clonotype was recorded a few times. The chain couples TRBV18 to TRBJ1-5; D not resolved. Trimming removed 2 bases from V and 6 bases from J, with 5 bases in between. The length of the CDR3 is 12 residues. CDR1 KGHSH and CDR2 LQKENI come from the germline V gene. CDR3 protein: CASSPDTQPQHF. The CDR3 nucleotides are TGTGCCAGCTCACCAGACACTCAGCCCCAGCATTTT.

The J gene is TRBJ1-6, the V gene TRBV7-2, with D perhaps matching TRBD1 (5 bases). In germline, CDR1 is SGHTA, CDR2 FQGNSA. The V end lost 5 bases, the J end lost 14 bases, and 16 bases lay between the germline ends. This CDR3 is built from 13 residues. As DNA, the CDR3 is TGTGCCAGCAGCCCCGGGGAGGGGAGATCCCTCCACTTT. Translated: CASSPGEGRSLHF.

The table lists this clonotype with many counts. The chain links TRBV20-1 to TRBJ2-3; TRBD2 matches at 7 bases. Trimming at V came to 6 bases and at J to 2 bases, leaving 14 bases not matched to a gene. CDR1 is DFQATT and CDR2 is SNEGSKA in the germline V gene (reference sequence). The CDR3 extends over 16 amino acids. The CDR3 DNA sequence: TGCAGTGCCCCTTTTGGGCTAGCGGCCCTCACAGATACGCAGTATTTT. Its protein product is CSAPFGLAALTDTQYF.

With regard to this clonotype: A much bigger clone sits one base away, suggesting this may be a read error. The chain carries TRBV7-8 and TRBJ1-2; D unresolved. Germline V gives CDR1 SGHVS, CDR2 FQNEAQ. The CDR3 spans 14 residues. V dropped 1 base and J dropped 2 bases, with 8 bases sitting between them. CDR3 bases: TGTGCCAGCAGCTTAGGTCCGGGCAACTATGGCTACACCTTC. Encoded protein: CASSLGPGNYGYTF.

This clonotype was detected ten times or more. V is TRBV5-5 and J is TRBJ2-4, with 8 bases aligning to TRBD2. J lost 3 bases, V lost 0 bases, and 14 bases had no gene match. Germline V CDR1 and CDR2: SGHKS, YYEKEE (reference sequence). CDR3 length: 19 amino acids. The CDR3 coding sequence is TGTGCCAGCAGCTTGGCGGGAGGGGGAGGGCCTTTGGGCAAAAACATTCAGTACTTC. Its protein product is CASSLAGGGGPLGKNIQYF.

This clonotype was counted at least ten times. The chain carries TRBV6-2 or TRBV6-3 and TRBJ1-5, with TRBD1 matching over 7 bases. The length of the CDR3 is 17 residues. Germline values: CDR1 MNHEY, CDR2 SVGEGT. After removal of 5 bases from V and 0 bases from J, the junction contained 10 bases not matched to a gene. The CDR3 is CASSPSGGRNSNQPQHF. The CDR3, as DNA: TGTGCCAGCAGTCCATCAGGGGGACGTAATAGCAATCAGCCCCAGCATTTT.

The chain is built from TRBV29-1 and TRBJ1-1, with a possible D match to TRBD1 (5 bases). The V and J ends lost 6 bases and 4 bases respectively, with 15 bases between them. The CDR3 extends over 13 amino acids. The V gene's germline CDR1 is SQVTM and CDR2 ANQGSEA. CDR3 protein: CSVPRASGTEAFF. CDR3 nucleotides: TGCAGCGTACCCAGGGCTTCGGGCACTGAAGCTTTCTTT.

Many counts were recorded for this clonotype. V and J are TRBV15 and TRBJ1-4; TRBD1 agrees at 8 bases. The CDR3 has 14 residues. Per the germline V gene, CDR1 is LNHNV and CDR2 is YYDKDF (reference sequence). V trimming: 8 bases; J trimming: 3 bases; junction bases outside the gene matches: 5. The CDR3 region is CATQQQGANEKLFF. The CDR3 DNA follows: TGTGCCACCCAACAACAGGGGGCTAATGAAAAACTGTTTTTT.

This clonotype occurred many times. The gene calls are TRBV28 and TRBJ2-3; TRBD1 agrees at 8 bases. CDR3 size: 13 residues. V lost 7 bases to trimming and J lost 6 bases; unmatched junction nucleotides: 6. Germline CDR1 MDHEN, CDR2 SYDVKM. CDR3 loop: CASTRQGRDTQYF. Written as DNA, the CDR3 is TGTGCCAGCACCAGACAGGGGAGGGATACGCAGTATTTT.

This clonotype has at least ten counts. J is TRBJ1-1 and V is TRBV6-1, with no clear D. The length of the CDR3 is 14 residues. Per the germline V gene, CDR1 is MNHNS and CDR2 is SASEGT. Trimming pared 2 bases from V and 1 base from J, leaving 8 bases between. DNA for the CDR3: TGTGCCAGCAGTGAAAAGGGTAGGAACACTGAAGCTTTCTTT. The encoded protein is CASSEKGRNTEAFF.

This chain joins TRBV28 and TRBJ2-7, with a possible D match to TRBD2 (7 bases). Germline assignment: CDR1 MDHEN and CDR2 SYDVKM. The germline V and J ends were trimmed by 3 bases and 0 bases, with 15 bases remaining between them. CDR3 length: 16 amino acids. CDR3 DNA sequence: TGTGCCAGCAGTTTGGGGGGGGGGGCGAGCTCCTACGAGCAGTACTTC. Translation gives CASSLGGGASSYEQYF.

This clonotype was detected many times. The CDR3: CASSLTGLAGKETQYF. The CDR3 nucleotides are TGTGCCAGCAGCCTTACCGGACTAGCGGGAAAAGAGACCCAGTACTTC. The chain joins TRBV27 to TRBJ2-5; 12 bases fit TRBD2. V lost 6 bases and J lost 3; bases outside the gene matches: 8. The germline V gene encodes CDR1 MNHEY and CDR2 SMNVEV (reference sequence). This CDR3 contains 16 residues.

This clonotype was detected many times. This chain joins TRBV18 and TRBJ2-3, with 9 positions matching TRBD2. The CDR3 covers 14 residues. V lost 1 base and J lost 6; bases outside the gene matches: 2. Per the germline V gene, CDR1 is KGHSH and CDR2 is LQKENI. The CDR3 is CASSPQREVDTQYF. CDR3 coding DNA: TGTGCCAGCTCACCACAGCGGGAGGTCGATACGCAGTATTTT.

This clonotype came up many times. The chain is built from TRBV3-1 and TRBJ2-5, with D unclear. This CDR3 spans 11 amino acids. Germline loops: CDR1 LGHDT, CDR2 YNNKEL (reference sequence). The germline V and J ends were trimmed by 3 bases and 5 bases, with 4 bases remaining between them. The DNA of the CDR3 is TGTGCCAGCAGCCAGACCGAGACCCAGTACTTC. Translated, it gives CASSQTETQYF.

This clonotype was seen repeatedly, ten times or more. The V and J genes are TRBV5-1 and TRBJ2-7, with D possibly called TRBD1 or TRBD2 (5 bases each). Germline assignment: CDR1 SGHRS and CDR2 YFSETQ. The CDR3 loop spans 14 amino acids. V was cut by 5 bases and J by 3 bases, with 15 bases left in between. The CDR3 region has the DNA TGCGCCAGCAGACCCCCGGGACCAAACTACGAGCAGTACTTC. Its protein is CASRPPGPNYEQYF.

The gene calls are TRBV30 and TRBJ2-7, with 8 nucleotides matching TRBD1. The CDR3 has 14 residues. Germline V gene data show CDR1 as GTSNPN and CDR2 as SVGIG (reference sequence). J gave up 1 base and V 5 bases, and 7 bases lay outside the gene matches. CDR3 sequence: CAWLSRDRSYEQYF. As DNA, the CDR3 is TGTGCCTGGCTTTCCCGGGACAGGTCCTACGAGCAGTACTTC.